This T cell receptor beta chain is from a study of blood T cells in healthy people across ages (dated by TCRdb to between 2015 and 2016). For the wider study: In model experiments, template switching captured about one uniquely barcoded TCR beta cDNA molecule for every two T cells. The study measured age-related changes in TCR beta repertoire diversity using deep sequencing normalized with unique cDNA molecular identifiers. To avoid experimental bias, donors of different ages were spread randomly across the sequencing lanes. Donors were grouped into four age groups: young (average 16 years), middle-aged (39), aged (about 59) and long-lived (around 80). For two donors (one aged 18 to 30 and one aged 80 or older), the study analyzed two additional independent replicas of 1 million unique cDNA reads from the same blood draw.

The library was built by means of 5' RACE. Sequenced on an Illumina HiSeq 2500. The second PCR ran for about 6 to 11 cycles and used a J-beta primer mix along with a sample-barcoded 5' primer. A template-switch 5' adaptor carrying 12 random nucleotides introduced a unique molecular identifier onto each TCR beta cDNA molecule. Each sample yielded at least 2.5 million CDR3-containing paired-end reads. First-strand cDNA synthesis was performed from all RNA using the Mint cDNA synthesis kit, with priming by a TRBC-specific oligonucleotide. All cDNA was treated with uracil-DNA glycosylase and then went through a first 18-cycle PCR with the universal primers M1SS and BC2_uni_R. On the study's bioinformatics: For normalization, 1 million high-quality reads were randomly selected from each sample, with every read carrying a distinct molecular identifier. Instead of being binned into consensus sequences, reads with shared molecular identifiers were discarded. MiTCR, with a Q25 quality threshold and the strictest error-elimination algorithm, was used for CDR3 identification, clonotype clustering and error correction. A nonparametric unseen species model with Euler transformation was used to estimate a lower bound on total TCR beta diversity. Starting from the raw public reads, TCRdb applied fastp trimming at Q25, assembled clones with MiXCR and retained in-frame beta chains. Rows matching on CDR3 protein sequence are summarized as one entry with the most common DNA and genes. The V and J calls and clone size are TCRdb's, not the authors'. Present in this sample are just over 800,000 distinct CDR3 sequences, roughly 60% of which were seen just once. Together, the top ten hold approximately 30% of the sample.

Overall study outcomes, separate from this receptor: Bulk unsorted PBMC profiling prevented conclusive comparison of naive and antigen-experienced compartments. Because donor CMV infection status was unknown, age-related changes in expanded clonotypes were potentially confounded. Estimates of total diversity based on one million sequenced T cells were considered lower bounds and underestimates. Compared with the aged group, the long-lived group had more naive CD4+ T cells, fewer expanded clones and increased TCR diversity, a pattern suggesting age selection. As age increased, observed TCR beta diversity per million T cells dropped in a roughly linear way, and a significant reduction was already evident by age about 36. There was a strong correlation between observed TCR beta diversity and the percentage of naive T cells measured by flow cytometry.

The donors were some 39 Caucasian individuals from Russia, aged roughly 6 to 90 years, who were systemically healthy. Each donor gave 8 to 10 milliliters of peripheral blood, collected into EDTA-treated Vacutainer tubes. Ficoll-Paque density-gradient centrifugation was used to isolate PBMCs, with at least 7 million per sample. Trizol reagent was used to extract total RNA from the PBMCs, yielding at least 5.5 micrograms per sample. Naive CD45RAhigh/CD27high T cell percentages were measured by flow cytometry on a PBMC aliquot from every donor. CDR1 SGHRS and CDR2 YFSETQ are derived from the germline V gene. The germline V end is reduced by 4 bases and the J end by 2 bases; junction bases left unmatched: 6. Counted from cysteine to phenylalanine, this CDR3 has 17 amino acids. This entry keeps only the CDR3 DNA: 51 bases, framed from base 1. As regards this clonotype: Its antigen is not yet known. Base quality data are lacking; no much larger clone is found one base away.

Source material: blood. The clonotype originates from a man aged 25-45 years in good health. The chain uses TRBV5-1 and TRBJ2-1; the central 13 bases match TRBD2. The CDR3 has the sequence CASSGGLAGHTYNEQFF. The sequenced DNA: TGCGCCAGCAGCGGGGGACTAGCGGGGCATACCTACAATGAGCAGTTCTTC. Where the CDR3 stops, the reference TRBV5-1 and TRBJ2-1 genes take over; the full variable domain is KAGVTQTPRYLIKTRGQQVTLSCSPISGHRSVSWYQQTPGQGLQFLFEYFSETQRNKGNFPGRFSGRQFSNSRSEMNVSTLELGDSALYLCASSGGLAGHTYNEQFFGPGTRLTVL.